A single sample is the source of the 16 T cell receptor beta chains below, sequenced in a study of CXCR3-negative and CXCR3-positive naive CD8 T cells. UMI labels and 5' RACE were used to prepare the TRB cDNA libraries. TCRdb reprocessed the 5' RACE reads, with one entry per CDR3 protein and no DNA. This table holds tens of thousands of distinct CDR3 sequences. Source material: memory CD8+ T cells from blood. The origin of the receptors is a human donor in good health. Some clones in this sample may be carry-over from other donors' samples.

V and J are TRBV15 and TRBJ2-2. The CDR3 totals 17 residues. Germline values: CDR1 LNHNV, CDR2 YYDKDF (reference sequence). The chain's CDR3 is CATSRSFAAANTGELFF.

This chain joins TRBV29-1 and TRBJ2-2. Germline V gene sequence: CDR1 SQVTM, CDR2 ANQGSEA. CDR3 size: 16 residues. CDR3 protein: CSVESLTYGDTGELFF.

The V gene is TRBV7-9, the J gene TRBJ2-1. Germline loops: CDR1 SEHNR, CDR2 FQNEAQ (reference sequence). CDR3 length equals 11 residues. This chain's CDR3 is CASSPQNEQFF.

This sequence joins TRBV5-1 and TRBJ2-3; TCRdb's D call, TRBD2, is unchecked because there is no DNA. The CDR3 spans 15 residues. Germline CDR1 reads SGHRS; CDR2 reads YFSETQ. The CDR3 spells CASSFSGTSTDTQYF.

V usage is TRBV6-2 or TRBV6-3 and J usage is TRBJ2-6. CDR1 is MNHEY, CDR2 SVGEGT, per germline. The CDR3 covers 15 residues. The CDR3 is CASSYKGSGANVLTF.

J is TRBJ2-7 and V is TRBV11-2; the D gene TCRdb calls, TRBD2, cannot be checked with no DNA. The CDR3 totals 14 residues. The V gene's germline CDR1 is SGHAT and CDR2 FQNNGV. The CDR3 here is CASSLEVSGYEQYF.

This chain joins TRBV23-1 and TRBJ1-1; the D call from TCRdb, TRBD1, cannot be confirmed without DNA. TRBV23-1 is flagged as an ORF with uncertain function. The CDR3 runs 17 residues. The CDR3 protein is CASSQLKRGPEKTEAFF.

The chain has TRBV29-1 and TRBJ2-3; TCRdb's assignment of TRBD2 cannot be checked, as there is no DNA. The CDR3 has 16 residues. CDR1 is SQVTM and CDR2 is ANQGSEA in the germline V gene. The CDR3: CSVDSLTSGNTDTQYF.

This chain joins TRBV7-6 and TRBJ1-4; TCRdb selects TRBD1, and the lack of DNA leaves this call unchecked. Germline V CDR1 and CDR2: SGHVS, FNYEAQ. The CDR3 contains 16 residues. This chain's CDR3 is CASSFPTRTGSEKLFF.

This sequence joins TRBV4-1 and TRBJ1-5. The CDR3 contains 15 residues. Germline CDR1 MGHRA, CDR2 YSYEKL. The CDR3 here is CASSQVGQVSQPQHF.

The chain employs TRBV19 and TRBJ1-2. The CDR3 contains 16 residues. Per germline, CDR1 LNHDA and CDR2 SQIVND (reference sequence). This CDR3 is CASIQGTRGSLYGYTF.

The chain's CDR3 is CASSEQGALPLNYGYTF. The chain uses TRBV6-2 or TRBV6-3 and TRBJ1-2; TCRdb's assignment of TRBD1 cannot be checked, as there is no DNA. The germline gives CDR1 MNHEY, CDR2 SVGEGT. This CDR3 spans 17 amino acids.

The chain employs TRBV20-1 and TRBJ2-1; the TRBD1 assignment by TCRdb is unverifiable without DNA. The CDR3 runs to 12 residues. Per germline, CDR1 DFQATT and CDR2 SNEGSKA (reference sequence). The CDR3 is CSARVGDNEQFF.

The chain is built from TRBV3-1 and TRBJ2-7; TCRdb's D call of TRBD1 is untestable without DNA. Per germline, CDR1 LGHDT and CDR2 YNNKEL (reference sequence). The CDR3 consists of 13 residues. CDR3 sequence: CASSQEPGAEQYF.

The CDR3 protein is CASSSPGATQYF. V and J are TRBV28 and TRBJ2-3; TCRdb reports TRBD1, a call that lacks DNA to check it against. The CDR3 runs 12 residues. CDR1 is MDHEN and CDR2 is SYDVKM in the germline V gene. The whole variable domain, remainder taken from reference TRBV28 and TRBJ2-3, is DVKVTQSSRYLVKRTGEKVFLECVQDMDHENMFWYRQDPGLGLRLIYFSYDVKMKEKGDIPEGYSVSREKKERFSLILESASTNQTSMYLCASSSPGATQYFGPGTRLTVL.

This chain joins TRBV7-9 and TRBJ1-1. CDR1 SEHNR and CDR2 FQNEAQ come from the germline V gene (reference sequence). The CDR3 runs to 14 residues. The CDR3 loop is CASTLQRGGTEAFF.